The TCR beta chain under discussion was sequenced for a study of OX40 agonist ivuxolimab in advanced cancers. Study information: Cohort: around 79% men, mean age 60, aged roughly 20 to 79.

Study outcomes and limitations: Dosing at 0.1 to 3.0 mg/kg was accompanied by clonal expansion of CD4+ and CD8+ blood T cells by week 6.

After removal of 3 bases from V and 8 bases from J, the junction contained 9 bases not matched to a gene. Germline-derived CDR1 and CDR2 are KGHSY and FQNENV. The CDR3 is made up of 14 amino acids. Individuals having autoimmune disease history or systemic immunosuppression were not enrolled. Collection of blood occurred at baseline, at cycle 4 day 1, and at cycle 7 day 1. A remark on this clone: Its target is not known.

Repertoires were generated with immunoSEQ multiplex PCR, while TCRdb's copy carries only in-frame clones and drops some. The data show about 68,000 clones, approximately 82% seen once. The clonotype comes from an adult with an advanced solid tumor such as melanoma, head and neck, liver or kidney cancer. The chain employs TRBV16 and TRBJ1-2; TRBD1 matches at 7 bases. The sample was CD4+ or CD8+ T cells sorted from blood, taken in a trial of the OX40 agonist ivuxolimab. CDR3: CASSQLTAGQGYTF. The DNA for the CDR3 is TGTGCCAGCAGCCAGCTAACCGCGGGACAGGGCTACACCTTC.